This TCR beta chain was captured by sequencing in a study of T cells in Graves' hyperthyroidism and ophthalmopathy. This clonotype was observed a few times. The CDR3 has 17 amino acids. Germline V gene data show CDR1 as SEHNR and CDR2 as FQNEAQ (reference sequence). The V and J ends lost 5 bases and 4 bases, in that order; junction bases with no gene match: 11. Amplified TCR beta CDR3 regions derived from RNA transcripts. The HTBI set primed first-round TCR CDR3 RT-PCR. TCRdb recomputed calls from the multiplex PCR reads with MiXCR, one row per CDR3 protein. This sample yields about 350,000 distinct CDR3 sequences, of which around 14% are seen a single time; around 24% belongs to the top ten.

The TCR originated in a woman in her 30s with Graves' hyperthyroidism. Material: blood. The genes are TRBV7-9 and TRBJ2-6, with 7 bases identical to TRBD1. CDR3 nucleotide sequence: TGTGCCAGCAGCCGACAGGGAATGGATTCAGGGGCCAACGTCCTGACTTTC. Its translation is CASSRQGMDSGANVLTF.